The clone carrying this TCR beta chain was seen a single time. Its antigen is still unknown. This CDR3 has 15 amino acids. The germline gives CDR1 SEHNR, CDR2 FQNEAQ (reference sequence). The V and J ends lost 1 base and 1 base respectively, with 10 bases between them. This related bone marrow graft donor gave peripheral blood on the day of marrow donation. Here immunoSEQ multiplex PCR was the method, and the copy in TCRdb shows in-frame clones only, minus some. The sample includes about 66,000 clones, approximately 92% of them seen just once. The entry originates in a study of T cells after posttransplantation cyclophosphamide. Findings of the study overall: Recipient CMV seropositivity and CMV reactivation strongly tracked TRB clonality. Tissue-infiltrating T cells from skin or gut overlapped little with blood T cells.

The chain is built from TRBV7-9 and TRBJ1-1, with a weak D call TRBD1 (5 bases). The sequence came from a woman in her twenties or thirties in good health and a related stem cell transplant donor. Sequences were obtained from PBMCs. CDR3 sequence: CASSLEVGGNTEAFF. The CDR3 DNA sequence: TGTGCCAGCAGCTTAGAAGTGGGGGGGAACACTGAAGCTTTCTTT.